This T cell receptor beta chain emerged from a study of T cell changes during pregnancy in multiple sclerosis. CDR3 length: 17 residues. V was clipped by 0 bases and J by 4 bases, with 18 bases between them. Germline assignment: CDR1 KGHSH and CDR2 LQKENI. Some clones are missing from TCRdb's copy, which holds only in-frame ones; the method was immunoSEQ multiplex PCR. The sample contains just under 85,000 clones, about nine tenths of which appear only once. Sequenced here: peripheral blood, sampled in the first trimester of pregnancy. The V gene is TRBV18, the J gene TRBJ2-5, with a possible D match to TRBD1 (6 bases). The TCR originated in a female donor with multiple sclerosis, enrolled in a pregnancy study. CDR3 in amino acids: CASSPPRGRGDGETQYF. CDR3 DNA: TGTGCCAGCTCACCACCCCGGGGCAGGGGCGATGGAGAGACCCAGTACTTC. The entire variable domain, with the rest obtained from reference TRBV18 and TRBJ2-5, is as follows: NAGVMQNPRHLVRRRGQEARLRCSPMKGHSHVYWYRQLPEEGLKFMVYLQKENIIDESGMPKERFSAEFPKEGPSILRIQQVVRGDSAAYFCASSPPRGRGDGETQYFGPGTRLLVL.